This record concerns one T cell receptor beta chain sequence. Trimming removed 4 bases from V and 9 bases from J, with 24 bases in between. The CDR3 runs 15 residues. Per the germline V gene, CDR1 is SQVTM and CDR2 is ANQGSEA. The data stem from a study of glioma-infiltrating T cells after dendritic cell vaccination. This sample's time point: after dendritic cell vaccination, including at tumor progression/relapse. TCRdb's table, derived via immunoSEQ multiplex PCR, lists solely in-frame clones and lacks some. The sample consists of about 58,000 clones, more than 75% of them appearing once. The chain has TRBV29-1 and TRBJ1-1, with D possibly matching TRBD1 (6 bases). The sequenced sample was blood, obtained after dendritic cell vaccination. The clonotype comes from a human donor with glioblastoma. CDR3 region: CSVGDKNPTVVKAFF. CDR3 coding DNA: TGCAGCGTTGGGGACAAGAATCCAACGGTAGTGAAAGCTTTCTTT.